The 18 T cell receptor beta chains below all came from one sample that was sequenced in a study of T cells after yellow fever vaccination. TCRdb re-called the 5' RACE reads through MiXCR, storing one row per CDR3 protein. Among 60,000 to 95,000 distinct CDR3 sequences listed, under 9.5% were seen once. The specimen was CD8+ T cells sorted from PBMCs, collected approximately 11 days after the first yellow fever vaccination. Receptors were obtained from a man aged 18 to 29 who received the YFV17D yellow fever vaccine.

This clonotype was counted only a few times. The chain uses TRBV6-1 and TRBJ2-5; D is possibly TRBD2 (6 bases). Germline V lookup: CDR1 MNHNS, CDR2 SASEGT. Trimming took 8 bases from V and 2 from J, leaving 15 bases between them. This CDR3 has 14 amino acids. The CDR3 DNA reads TGTGCCAGCGGGGCCCCCGGGGGTCAAGAGACCCAGTACTTC. As protein: CASGAPGGQETQYF.

This clonotype was counted many times. The chain couples TRBV4-3 to TRBJ2-3; D call uncertain. CDR1 is LGHNA, CDR2 YSLEER, per germline. This CDR3 is built from 14 residues. Trimming cost V 0 bases and J 3 bases, with 7 bases left between them. CDR3 sequence: CASSQDLGTDTQYF. The CDR3 DNA reads as TGCGCCAGCAGCCAAGATCTGGGAACAGATACGCAGTATTTT.

J is TRBJ2-7 and V is TRBV4-1; 7 bases are shared with TRBD1. V lost 8 bases to trimming and J lost 3 bases; unmatched junction nucleotides: 16. The CDR3 is 16 residues long. Germline V gives CDR1 MGHRA, CDR2 YSYEKL. The chain's CDR3 is CASAHRPGRQGYEQYF. CDR3 in DNA: TGCGCCAGCGCCCATCGCCCAGGGAGACAGGGCTACGAGCAGTACTTC.

This clonotype appeared many times. This sequence joins TRBV7-2 and TRBJ1-2; TRBD1 matches 7 bases. Trimming took 9 bases from V and 4 from J; bases not matched to a gene: 5. CDR3 length equals 12 residues. The germline V gene has CDR1 SGHTA and CDR2 FQGNSA. The CDR3: CASQGDGYGYTF. CDR3 nucleotides: TGTGCCAGTCAGGGGGACGGCTATGGCTACACCTTC.

This clonotype was counted ten times or more. This chain joins TRBV9 and TRBJ2-2; no clear D gene. Germline V CDR1 and CDR2: SGDLS, YYNGEE. The CDR3 length is 12 residues. V was clipped by 4 bases and J by 4 bases, with 5 bases between them. This chain's CDR3 is CASSRFTGELFF. The CDR3 coding sequence is TGTGCCAGCAGCCGGTTCACCGGGGAGCTGTTTTTT. Based on the CDR3 plus reference TRBV9 and TRBJ2-2, the full variable domain is DSGVTQTPKHLITATGQRVTLRCSPRSGDLSVYWYQQSLDQGLQFLIQYYNGEERAKGNILERFSAQQFPDLHSELNLSSLELGDSALYFCASSRFTGELFFGEGSRLTVL.

This clonotype was recorded at least ten times. The chain couples TRBV5-1 to TRBJ1-5, with D uncertain. This CDR3 region has 13 residues. Trimming cost V 1 base and J 7 bases, with 9 bases left between them. Germline-derived CDR1 and CDR2 are SGHRS and YFSETQ. CDR3 DNA sequence: TGCGCCAGCAGCTTGCACCCAGAACAGCCCCAGCATTTT. Amino acids: CASSLHPEQPQHF. Supplemented by reference TRBV5-1 and TRBJ1-5, the full variable domain reads KAGVTQTPRYLIKTRGQQVTLSCSPISGHRSVSWYQQTPGQGLQFLFEYFSETQRNKGNFPGRFSGRQFSNSRSEMNVSTLELGDSALYLCASSLHPEQPQHFGDGTRLSIL.

Of note for this clonotype: A single base separates this from a much larger clone, so it may be a read error. The chain employs TRBV7-6 and TRBJ1-3; the D is unclear. There are 15 residues in the CDR3. CDR1 SGHVS and CDR2 FNYEAQ come from the germline V gene. The CDR3 is CASSLEGFAGSTIYF. The CDR3 coding sequence is TGTGCCAGCAGCTTAGAAGGGTTTGCTGGAAGCACCATATATTTT.

This clonotype occurred many times. The J gene is TRBJ2-3, the V gene TRBV7-6, with 7 bases fitting TRBD1. In germline, CDR1 is SGHVS, CDR2 FNYEAQ. J was trimmed by 0 bases and V by 5 bases; bases with no gene match: 5. CDR3 length: 15 amino acids. The DNA for the CDR3 is TGTGCCAGCAGCCTCCGACAGGGTAGCACAGATACGCAGTATTTT. This encodes CASSLRQGSTDTQYF.

In DNA form, the CDR3 reads TGTGCCAGCAGCGTGGGGACTTCCCTAGGTGACGAGCAGTACTTC. Protein sequence: CASSVGTSLGDEQYF. The chain is built from TRBV9 and TRBJ2-7, with D perhaps matching TRBD2 (6 bases). Germline V gene sequence: CDR1 SGDLS, CDR2 YYNGEE. CDR3 length: 15 residues. Trimming removed 2 bases from V and 5 bases from J, with 17 bases in between.

Ten or more counts support this clonotype. The chain recombines TRBV5-1 with TRBJ2-7, with 8 bases that match TRBD2. Germline assignment: CDR1 SGHRS and CDR2 YFSETQ. CDR3 length: 15 residues. The ends lost 4 bases at V and 5 bases at J; junction bases unmatched: 11. DNA of the CDR3: TGCGCCAGCAGCCATGCCCGGGAGGGATTTAACGAGCAGTACTTC. Translated: CASSHAREGFNEQYF.

This clonotype was counted many times. The rearrangement links TRBV15 to TRBJ2-3, with D perhaps TRBD2 (6 bases). CDR3 size: 14 residues. CDR1 is LNHNV and CDR2 is YYDKDF in the germline V gene (reference sequence). V gave up 1 base and J gave up 7 bases, with 12 bases separating them. The CDR3 DNA reads as TGTGCCACCAGCAGAGTCGGCGGGGAGAATACGCAGTATTTT. Translating gives CATSRVGGENTQYF.

This clonotype was counted ten times or more. The chain combines TRBV9 with TRBJ2-1, with TRBD2 matching over 7 bases. The germline V gene has CDR1 SGDLS and CDR2 YYNGEE. The trim removed 3 bases at V and 2 bases at J, leaving 5 bases unmatched. The CDR3 consists of 15 residues. DNA for the CDR3: TGTGCCAGCAGCGGGGGGGGGGTACCCTACAATGAGCAGTTCTTC. It is translated as CASSGGGVPYNEQFF.

This clonotype has a handful of counts. V gene TRBV4-2 combines with J gene TRBJ2-5, with a tentative D call TRBD1 (6 bases). Germline V gene data show CDR1 as LGHNA and CDR2 as YNFKEQ. The ends were cut back, 0 bases at V and 5 bases at J, with 19 bases in the middle. The CDR3 runs 17 residues. CDR3 sequence (DNA): TGTGCCAGCAGCCAAGAGGTCAGGGGTGGGGGCGCGGAGACCCAGTACTTC. It is translated as CASSQEVRGGGAETQYF.

At least ten counts were recorded for this clonotype. The V and J genes are TRBV4-3 and TRBJ2-2, with D possibly being TRBD1 (6 bases). The CDR3 is made up of 15 amino acids. Germline values: CDR1 LGHNA, CDR2 YSLEER. Deletions cut 1 base from V and 1 base from J, with 7 bases between. CDR3 sequence (DNA): TGCGCCAGCAGCCAAGTGACAGGGAACACCGGGGAGCTGTTTTTT. It translates to CASSQVTGNTGELFF.

This clonotype was seen ten or more times. A clone one base away is much larger, so this may be a read error. The J gene is TRBJ2-2, the V gene TRBV12-3 or TRBV12-4; possibly TRBD2 for D (5 bases). The CDR3 is made up of 13 amino acids. V was cut by 5 bases and J by 1 base, with 5 bases left in between. The CDR3 reads CASSEGNTGELFF. DNA for the CDR3: TGTGCCAGCAGTGAGGGGAACACCGGGGAGCTGTTTTTT.

This clonotype was seen at least ten times. V is TRBV4-1 and J is TRBJ2-7; TRBD1 aligns across 9 bases. The CDR3 loop spans 14 amino acids. The trim removed 2 bases at V and 4 bases at J, leaving 3 bases unmatched. Germline V gene data show CDR1 as MGHRA and CDR2 as YSYEKL. The CDR3 reads CASSQTGGGYEQYF. The CDR3 DNA is TGCGCCAGCAGCCAAACAGGGGGCGGGTACGAGCAGTACTTC.

V gene TRBV23-1 combines with J gene TRBJ2-7; D is perhaps TRBD1 (5 bases). TRBV23-1 counts as an open reading frame of uncertain function. The CDR3 runs to 12 residues. V was trimmed by 8 bases and J by 6 bases, leaving 14 bases between them. The CDR3 DNA is TGCGCCAGCGGTGAAACAGGTTCCGAGCAGTACGTC. Protein: CASGETGSEQYV.

Ten or more counts support this clonotype. J is TRBJ2-5 and V is TRBV12-3 or TRBV12-4; 15 nucleotides agree with TRBD2. CDR3 length: 16 residues. The J segment lost 5 bases and the V segment lost 4 bases, leaving 5 bases of the junction unmatched. The CDR3: CASSYGLAGGPETQYF. The CDR3 DNA sequence: TGTGCCAGCAGTTATGGACTAGCGGGGGGGCCGGAGACCCAGTACTTC.